A selection of T cell receptor beta chains follows, all from one sample in a study of T cells in Graves' hyperthyroidism and ophthalmopathy. MiXCR was run by TCRdb on the multiplex PCR reads, yielding one entry per CDR3 protein. The sample lists 650,000 to 850,000 distinct CDR3 sequences, 18% occurring once. The source material was blood. The receptor set was obtained from a woman between 50 and 59 years old with Graves' hyperthyroidism that later progressed to Graves' ophthalmopathy. The CDR3 runs from the conserved cysteine through the conserved F or W. D genes are given only for firm matches. A row's size may be missing; if present it is once, few, many or a size class.

clone_size j_call d_call v_call cdr3_aa cdr3_nt
few TRBJ1-2 TRBD1 TRBV10-2 CASSEWSTGVNYGYTF TGCGCCAGCAGTGAGTGGTCGACAGGGGTTAACTATGGCTACACCTTC
many TRBJ2-1 - TRBV2 CASKLTKLYQSNEQFF TGTGCCAGCAAGCTTACTAAGCTGTACCAAAGCAATGAGCAGTTCTTC
- TRBJ2-5 - TRBV3-1 CASRHPPQETQYF TGTGCCAGCCGACACCCCCCTCAAGAGACCCAGTACTTC
many TRBJ1-1 - TRBV3-1 CASSQGLGENTEAFF TGTGCCAGCAGCCAAGGTTTGGGGGAGAACACTGAAGCTTTCTTT
many TRBJ2-1 TRBD2 TRBV11-3 CASSLGRGADEQFF TGTGCCAGCAGCTTAGGGCGGGGGGCGGATGAGCAGTTCTTC
- TRBJ2-5 - TRBV12-3/TRBV12-4 CASRAVDPGETQYF TGTGCCAGCAGAGCAGTGGACCCTGGAGAGACCCAGTACTTC
- TRBJ1-3 - TRBV7-9 CASSLRDIGTTIYF TGTGCCAGCAGCTTGCGGGACATTGGAACCACCATATATTTT
- TRBJ2-1 - TRBV6-5 CASSIRPILNEQFF TGTGCCAGCAGTATTCGACCAATTCTTAATGAGCAGTTCTTC
once TRBJ1-2 - TRBV5-1 CASSLKPETYGYTF TGCGCCAGCAGCTTGAAACCCGAGACTTATGGCTACACCTTC
- TRBJ2-2 - TRBV7-6 CVSTAVASTGELFF TGTGTCAGCACCGCCGTGGCAAGCACCGGGGAGCTGTTTTTT
few TRBJ2-7 - TRBV4-1 CASSQPHSYEQYF TGCGCCAGCAGCCAGCCCCACTCCTACGAGCAGTACTTC
few TRBJ2-5 - TRBV6-4 CASSDKWGRKEGETQYF TGTGCCAGCAGTGACAAGTGGGGCAGGAAGGAGGGGGAGACCCAGTACTTC
- TRBJ2-1 - TRBV7-2 CASSLVQGTDYNEQFF TGTGCCAGCAGCTTAGTGCAGGGGACCGACTACAATGAGCAGTTCTTC
- TRBJ2-3 TRBD1 TRBV6-1 CASSISGGLDTQYF TGTGCCAGCAGTATATCAGGGGGTCTGGATACGCAGTATTTT
few TRBJ2-7 TRBD2 TRBV2 CASSDPAAGAGEQYF TGTGCCAGCAGTGACCCGGCAGCGGGGGCGGGCGAGCAGTACTTC
many TRBJ2-1 - TRBV11-3 CASSLDRSGSEQFF TGTGCCAGCAGCTTAGATCGGTCAGGATCCGAGCAGTTCTTC
- TRBJ2-7 - TRBV9 CASSVAAGAEQYF TGTGCCAGCAGCGTAGCCGCAGGGGCCGAGCAGTACTTC
- TRBJ1-6 - TRBV2 CASSEALQGWDSPLHF TGTGCCAGCAGTGAAGCGCTTCAGGGGTGGGATTCACCCCTCCACTTT
few TRBJ2-3 - TRBV6-2/TRBV6-3 CASSGGDSDTQYF TGTGCCAGCAGTGGCGGGGACTCAGATACGCAGTATTTT
few TRBJ1-1 - TRBV7-8 CASSLYGINTEAFF TGTGCCAGCAGCTTATATGGAATTAACACTGAAGCTTTCTTT
few TRBJ1-1 TRBD1 TRBV6-1 CASSELTGGGTAFF TGTGCCAGCAGTGAGCTAACAGGGGGCGGGACGGCTTTCTTT
many TRBJ2-1 TRBD2 TRBV20-1 CSARALAGAGYNEQFF TGCAGTGCTAGAGCTCTAGCGGGGGCCGGCTACAATGAGCAGTTCTTC
- TRBJ2-2 - TRBV12-3/TRBV12-4 CASGSRRQPNTGELFF TGTGCCAGCGGAAGCAGGCGGCAGCCGAACACCGGGGAGCTGTTTTTT
many TRBJ2-2 TRBD2 TRBV6-1 CASSETSGGGNTGELFF TGTGCCAGCAGTGAGACTAGCGGGGGGGGGAACACCGGGGAGCTGTTTTTT
few TRBJ1-4 - TRBV7-8 CASSQNRATNEKLFF TGTGCCAGCAGCCAAAACAGAGCAACTAATGAAAAACTGTTTTTT
- TRBJ2-6 - TRBV15 CATSRGRSFLTF TGTGCCACCAGCAGAGGCCGGTCGTTCCTGACTTTC
- TRBJ2-1 TRBD2 TRBV6-2/TRBV6-3 CAARSGGLSYNEQFF TGTGCCGCACGTAGCGGGGGGTTATCCTACAATGAGCAGTTCTTC
few TRBJ2-7 TRBD1 TRBV18 CASKTGTGPYEQYF TGTGCCAGCAAAACCGGGACAGGACCCTACGAGCAGTACTTC
few TRBJ1-4 - TRBV9 CASSPPGNEKLFF TGTGCCAGCAGCCCACCGGGAAATGAAAAACTGTTTTTT
many TRBJ1-1 - TRBV3-1 CASSFPQGGYTEAFF TGTGCCAGCAGCTTTCCACAGGGTGGCTACACTGAAGCTTTCTTT
many TRBJ1-2 - TRBV20-1 CSAPGVGVDYGYTF TGCAGTGCGCCAGGGGTGGGCGTCGACTATGGCTACACCTTC
many TRBJ2-5 TRBD1 TRBV3-1 CASSRDRVESFRHKETQYF TGTGCCAGCAGCCGGGACAGGGTGGAGAGTTTTAGGCACAAAGAGACCCAGTACTTC
- TRBJ2-1 TRBD2 TRBV28 CASTGLAGNEQFF TGTGCCAGCACCGGACTAGCGGGGAATGAGCAGTTCTTC
- TRBJ1-6 TRBD1 TRBV6-1 CASSTRTGGFSYNSPLHF TGTGCCAGCAGTACCAGGACAGGGGGTTTTTCCTATAATTCACCCCTCCACTTT
many TRBJ2-1 TRBD2 TRBV7-2 CASSLTSGGHNEQFF TGTGCCAGCAGCTTAACTAGCGGGGGGCACAATGAGCAGTTCTTC
- TRBJ2-2 - TRBV9 CASSGTNPGTRGTGELFF TGTGCCAGCAGCGGAACCAATCCCGGGACACGGGGGACCGGGGAGCTGTTTTTT
few TRBJ1-4 - TRBV11-2 CASSLDVGFGATNEKLFF TGTGCCAGCAGCTTAGATGTCGGGTTTGGGGCAACTAATGAAAAACTGTTTTTT
few TRBJ1-1 - TRBV6-1 CASSLADGSEAFF TGTGCCAGCAGCCTCGCGGACGGCAGTGAGGCTTTCTTT